Below are 30 T cell receptor beta chains sequenced from a single sample in a study of CD8 T cells in Susac syndrome. RNA, at about 0.45 to 1 ug, was reverse transcribed with random hexamers. TCRdb re-derived calls from the immunoSEQ multiplex PCR reads in MiXCR, one entry per CDR3 protein. The table lists approximately 170,000 distinct CDR3 sequences, roughly 94% of them singletons, with about 0.09% in the top ten. The sample consisted of CD4+ T cells from PBMCs. Source of these receptors: a human donor with multiple sclerosis.

V and J are TRBV20-1 and TRBJ2-1; the D call may be TRBD1 or TRBD2 (6 bases each). V lost 0 bases, J lost 4 bases, and 19 bases lay in between. The CDR3 is 17 amino acids. Per the germline V gene, CDR1 is DFQATT and CDR2 is SNEGSKA (reference sequence). The CDR3 DNA sequence: TGCAGTGCTAGAGATCCGGGGGCGACACGGGCTTACAATGAGCAGTTCTTC. Translation: CSARDPGATRAYNEQFF.

The chain couples TRBV20-1 to TRBJ2-5; 12 bases line up with TRBD1. There are 15 residues in the CDR3. The V segment lost 3 bases and the J segment 4 bases; nucleotides outside the gene matches: 6. In germline, CDR1 is DFQATT, CDR2 SNEGSKA (reference sequence). The CDR3 here is CSARSGQGAGETQYF. The CDR3 bases are TGCAGTGCTAGGTCGGGACAGGGGGCCGGAGAGACCCAGTACTTC.

V gene TRBV7-9 combines with J gene TRBJ2-1, with 12 positions matching TRBD2. This CDR3 has 14 residues. CDR1 is SEHNR, CDR2 FQNEAQ, per germline (reference sequence). The V segment lost 9 bases and the J segment 9 bases; nucleotides outside the gene matches: 9. CDR3 in DNA: TGTGCCAGTATACTAGCGGGAGGAGCGATTGAGCAGTTCTTC. It yields the protein CASILAGGAIEQFF.

This chain links TRBV18 with TRBJ1-2; no reliable D call. Germline V gene sequence: CDR1 KGHSH, CDR2 LQKENI. This CDR3 has 15 amino acids. Deletions cut 3 bases from V and 0 bases from J, with 11 bases between. The CDR3 loop reads CASSPTGDANYGYTF. CDR3 in DNA: TGTGCCAGCTCACCGACCGGGGATGCTAACTATGGCTACACCTTC.

This clonotype showed up just once. The chain joins TRBV7-2 to TRBJ2-5; unclear D gene. Germline V lookup: CDR1 SGHTA, CDR2 FQGNSA. The V end lost 3 bases, the J end lost 7 bases, and 18 bases lay between the germline ends. The CDR3 sequence is 15 residues long. The CDR3 here is CASSFATADGSTQYF. The CDR3 DNA is TGTGCCAGCAGCTTCGCGACTGCCGATGGTTCGACCCAGTACTTC. The complete variable domain, with remaining parts taken from reference TRBV7-2 and TRBJ2-5, reads GAGVSQSPSNKVTEKGKDVELRCDPISGHTALYWYRQSLGQGLEFLIYFQGNSAPDKSGLPSDRFSAERTGGSVSTLTIQRTQQEDSAVYLCASSFATADGSTQYFGPGTRLLVL.

This rearrangement joins TRBV12-3 or TRBV12-4 to TRBJ2-2; 7 bases map to TRBD2. The ends lost 6 bases at V and 16 bases at J; junction bases unmatched: 14. The CDR3 contains 13 residues. This CDR3 is CASSPPGGGIRFF. CDR3 DNA sequence: TGTGCCAGCAGCCCCCCGGGCGGGGGTATACGGTTTTTT.

This chain uses TRBV5-1 with TRBJ2-2, with TRBD1 matching 10 bases. After removal of 0 bases from V and 5 bases from J, the junction contained 1 base not matched to a gene. The length of the CDR3 is 15 residues. Per germline, CDR1 SGHRS and CDR2 YFSETQ. CDR3 region: CASSLAGQGTGELFF. CDR3 nucleotides: TGCGCCAGCAGCTTGGCGGGACAGGGGACCGGGGAGCTGTTTTTT.

The rearrangement joins TRBV20-1 to TRBJ2-1, with D hard to call. CDR1 and CDR2 (germline): DFQATT, SNEGSKA (reference sequence). Trimming removed 0 bases at V and 0 bases at J, with 9 bases between. This CDR3 is built from 15 residues. The CDR3 DNA follows: TGCAGTGCTAGAGATTTGATAAGCTCCTACAATGAGCAGTTCTTC. Translation gives CSARDLISSYNEQFF.

This chain connects TRBV5-1 to TRBJ2-1; 14 bases map to TRBD2. Germline lookup yields CDR1 SGHRS and CDR2 YFSETQ. Trimming at V came to 4 bases and at J to 5 bases, leaving 11 bases not matched to a gene. CDR3 length: 18 residues. The CDR3 nucleotides are TGCGCCAGCAGCCCACTCCTCCGACTAGCGGGGGGGGACAATGAGCAGTTCTTC. It specifies CASSPLLRLAGGDNEQFF.

The CDR3 loop is CSALEATNEKLFF. The CDR3 nucleotides are TGCAGTGCATTAGAAGCAACTAATGAAAAACTGTTTTTT. The rearrangement links TRBV20-1 to TRBJ1-4; no clear D gene. The CDR3 loop spans 13 amino acids. Germline V gene lookup returns CDR1 DFQATT and CDR2 SNEGSKA (reference sequence). V was pared by 6 bases and J by 0 bases, with 8 bases between.

Regarding this clonotype: The junction departs from the called germline gene at one end, perhaps through a read error. The chain couples TRBV7-9 to TRBJ1-1; D call uncertain. The CDR3 is made up of 14 amino acids. CDR1 and CDR2 (germline): SEHNR, FQNEAQ (reference sequence). This chain's CDR3 is CASRLGGQNTEAFF. Written as DNA, the CDR3 is TGTGCCAGCAGGTTAGGTGGCCAGAACACTGAAGCTTTCTTT.

The rearrangement uses TRBV21-1 and TRBJ2-1; the D call in the table, TRBD2, was not verified against the DNA. TRBV21-1 constitutes a pseudogene. The CDR3 contains 15 residues. The CDR3 loop reads CASSKALDGRNEQFF. The CDR3 region has the DNA TGTGCCAGCAGCAAAGCACTAGACGGGAGGAATGAGCAGTTCTTC.

CDR3 loop: CSASSPGPRAPYTF. CDR3 sequence (DNA): TGCAGTGCTAGTAGCCCGGGACCGCGGGCCCCATACACCTTC. V is TRBV20-1 and J is TRBJ1-2, with D perhaps matching TRBD1 (5 bases). The CDR3 has 14 amino acids. Germline loops: CDR1 DFQATT, CDR2 SNEGSKA (reference sequence). Deletions cut 3 bases from V and 11 bases from J, with 22 bases between.

This clonotype was observed a single time. The chain links TRBV7-9 to TRBJ1-2; TRBD1 might be the D (6 bases). The CDR3 runs 16 residues. V was pared by 0 bases and J by 2 bases, with 13 bases between. Germline values: CDR1 SEHNR, CDR2 FQNEAQ (reference sequence). The CDR3 sequence: CASSLAPGHLNYGYTF. The CDR3 bases are TGTGCCAGCAGCTTAGCACCGGGACACCTCAACTATGGCTACACCTTC.

The count of this clonotype is one. The rearrangement joins TRBV20-1 to TRBJ2-5, with D maybe TRBD1 (6 bases). CDR3 size: 14 residues. V lost 0 bases and J lost 1, with 9 bases in between. CDR1 and CDR2 from the germline V gene are DFQATT and SNEGSKA (reference sequence). The CDR3 sequence: CSARDGTTQETQYF. CDR3 sequence (DNA): TGCAGTGCTAGAGATGGGACAACCCAAGAGACCCAGTACTTC.

The rearrangement links TRBV5-1 to TRBJ1-2; perhaps TRBD1 as D (5 bases). The CDR3 consists of 15 residues. V was pared by 4 bases and J by 1 base, with 14 bases between. In germline, CDR1 is SGHRS, CDR2 YFSETQ. The CDR3 nucleotides are TGCGCCAGCAGCATCGGGACGGCCGATAACTATGGCTACACCTTC. As protein: CASSIGTADNYGYTF.

This clonotype was found once. This chain links TRBV24-1 with TRBJ1-1, with D hard to call. This CDR3 is built from 15 residues. With 2 bases removed from V and 1 base from J, the gap between germline ends came to 10 bases. The germline CDR1 and CDR2 sequences are KGHDR and SFDVKD. This CDR3 reads CATSDSLTGNTEAFF. The DNA of the CDR3 is TGTGCCACCAGTGATTCCTTGACTGGGAACACTGAAGCTTTCTTT.

CDR3 residues: CASGTGGETQYF. In nucleotides, the CDR3 is TGTGCCAGCGGCACCGGGGGGGAGACCCAGTACTTC. The chain has TRBV7-9 and TRBJ2-5, with 7 positions matching TRBD2. The CDR3 sequence is 12 residues long. Germline trimming cut 8 bases from V and 5 bases from J; bases unmatched to any gene: 5. From germline, CDR1 is SEHNR and CDR2 FQNEAQ (reference sequence).

The genes are TRBV4-1 and TRBJ2-1; D perhaps matches TRBD2 (5 bases). The V end was cut by 3 bases, the J end by 15 bases, with 12 bases between. The CDR3 runs to 11 residues. Germline CDR1 is MGHRA and CDR2 is YSYEKL. The CDR3 reads CASSQDTSRFF. CDR3 bases: TGCGCCAGCAGCCAGGATACTAGTCGGTTCTTC.

The gene calls are TRBV7-9 and TRBJ2-6, with D maybe TRBD1 (5 bases). The CDR3 contains 18 residues. The germline gives CDR1 SEHNR, CDR2 FQNEAQ (reference sequence). V was clipped by 0 bases and J by 0 bases, with 12 bases between them. In DNA, the CDR3 is TGTGCCAGCAGCTTAGCAGGACACGGCGACTCTGGGGCCAACGTCCTGACTTTC. This gives the protein CASSLAGHGDSGANVLTF. The complete variable domain, with remaining parts taken from reference TRBV7-9 and TRBJ2-6, reads DTGVSQNPRHKITKRGQNVTFRCDPISEHNRLYWYRQTLGQGPEFLTYFQNEAQLEKSRLLSDRFSAERPKGSFSTLEIQRTEQGDSAMYLCASSLAGHGDSGANVLTFGAGSRLTVL.

The rearrangement joins TRBV4-1 to TRBJ2-1; TRBD2 matches at 8 bases. This CDR3 contains 16 residues. In germline, CDR1 is MGHRA, CDR2 YSYEKL. Trimming removed 9 bases from V and 9 bases from J; junction bases left unmatched: 19. The CDR3 DNA follows: TGCGCCAGTACGATTACGGGAGGGCCGTTTGCCAGTGAGCAGTTCTTC. Protein: CASTITGGPFASEQFF.

The chain couples TRBV20-1 to TRBJ1-2, with D hard to call. The germline V gene has CDR1 DFQATT and CDR2 SNEGSKA (reference sequence). Trimming removed 3 bases from V and 4 bases from J, with 12 bases in between. CDR3 size: 13 residues. For the CDR3, the DNA is TGCAGTGCTAGTCGTTCCAGCGCCTATGGCTACACCTTC. Protein: CSASRSSAYGYTF.

The chain couples TRBV4-2 to TRBJ2-1; weak D call: TRBD2 (5 bases). This CDR3 spans 13 amino acids. The V gene lost 0 bases and the J gene lost 9 bases, with 9 bases spanning the gap. CDR1 is LGHNA and CDR2 is YNFKEQ in the germline V gene. CDR3 in DNA: TGTGCCAGCAGCCAAGAGCAGCGGACTGAGCAGTTCTTC. It is translated as CASSQEQRTEQFF.

The chain carries TRBV20-1 and TRBJ2-1; 10 positions match TRBD2. The germline CDR1 and CDR2 sequences are DFQATT and SNEGSKA (reference sequence). The CDR3 sequence is 15 residues long. V lost 0 bases to trimming and J lost 5 bases; unmatched junction nucleotides: 4. CDR3 loop: CSARDALAGDNEQFF. The CDR3 region has the DNA TGCAGTGCTAGAGATGCCCTAGCGGGAGACAATGAGCAGTTCTTC.

The V call is TRBV10-3, the J call TRBJ1-2, with D possibly matching TRBD1 (6 bases). V dropped 3 bases and J dropped 3 bases, with 11 bases sitting between them. Germline CDR1 is ENHRY and CDR2 is SYGVKD. This CDR3 region has 14 residues. The CDR3 region has the DNA TGTGCCATCAGTGACGTACAGGGTGACTATGGCTACACCTTC. Translation: CAISDVQGDYGYTF.

The rearrangement uses TRBV12-3 or TRBV12-4 and TRBJ2-2; D not resolved. The CDR3 is made up of 11 amino acids. V lost 6 bases to trimming and J lost 5 bases, with 4 bases between them. The CDR3 coding sequence is TGTGCCAGCAGAAAGACCGGGGAGCTGTTTTTT. Translating it yields CASRKTGELFF.

V and J are TRBV4-2 and TRBJ2-1; 10 bases align to TRBD2. V lost 3 bases, J lost 8 bases, and 16 bases stayed unmatched. The CDR3 sequence is 18 residues long. Germline assignment: CDR1 LGHNA and CDR2 YNFKEQ. CDR3 sequence reads: CASSQEASGSLIVHEQFF. The CDR3 nucleotides read TGTGCCAGCAGCCAGGAGGCTAGCGGGAGCCTTATAGTCCATGAGCAGTTCTTC.

The rearrangement uses TRBV27 and TRBJ2-7, with 10 bases aligning to TRBD2. This CDR3 comprises 15 residues. CDR1 is MNHEY and CDR2 is SMNVEV in the germline V gene (reference sequence). V gave up 7 bases and J gave up 4 bases; unmatched junction bases: 10. CDR3 protein: CASINWASGSYEQYF. In DNA, the CDR3 is TGTGCCAGCATCAACTGGGCTAGCGGGAGTTACGAGCAGTACTTC.

In this sample, this clonotype turned up once. V and J are TRBV24-1 and TRBJ2-2; a weak D match, TRBD2 (5 bases). In germline, CDR1 is KGHDR, CDR2 SFDVKD. Trimming shortened V by 9 bases and J by 2 bases, and 12 bases separated the two germline ends. The CDR3 is 14 residues long. The CDR3 DNA follows: TGTGCCACCGAAGGGCGGGCCAACACCGGGGAGCTGTTTTTT. Protein: CATEGRANTGELFF.

The genes are TRBV6-1 and TRBJ1-2; no clear D. Trimming took off 4 bases at V and 7 bases at J, with 13 bases between the two ends. Germline V gene sequence: CDR1 MNHNS, CDR2 SASEGT. The length of the CDR3 is 13 residues. This CDR3 reads CASSVGPGRGYTF. DNA of the CDR3: TGTGCCAGCAGTGTGGGTCCGGGTCGTGGCTACACCTTC.